Sequencing of this TCR beta chain was carried out in a study of cytomegalovirus exposure and HLA in healthy donors. Primers for the PCR totalled 60 Vbeta and 13 Jbeta. Sequencing used immunoSEQ multiplex PCR; TCRdb keeps in-frame clones, though not all of them. The sample shows 90,000 to 150,000 clones, 50% to 65% of them seen only once. The CDR3 is made up of 14 amino acids. In germline, CDR1 is LNHDA, CDR2 SQIVND (reference sequence). Deletions cut 6 bases from V and 0 bases from J, with 10 bases between. Only a few counts were recorded for this clone. What it binds is not known. Study-wide findings and caveats: Beyond CMV serostatus, there was no information to go on about immune exposure. HLA alleles were associated with 16,000 or so TCR beta sequences in a later analysis at 0.05 false discovery rate. It was about 180 TCR beta chains that were listed as cytomegalovirus-associated. A later analysis revealed that TCR association rates differed between HLA loci, peaking at DRB1 and bottoming out at HLA-C.

Sequenced input: PBMCs. The sequence was obtained from a man aged 35 to 55 in good health and CMV-seropositive. The chain couples TRBV19 to TRBJ2-3; no definite D call. In nucleotides, the CDR3 is TGTGCCAGTAGCGGGTCTTTTAGCACAGATACGCAGTATTTT. This sequence encodes CASSGSFSTDTQYF.